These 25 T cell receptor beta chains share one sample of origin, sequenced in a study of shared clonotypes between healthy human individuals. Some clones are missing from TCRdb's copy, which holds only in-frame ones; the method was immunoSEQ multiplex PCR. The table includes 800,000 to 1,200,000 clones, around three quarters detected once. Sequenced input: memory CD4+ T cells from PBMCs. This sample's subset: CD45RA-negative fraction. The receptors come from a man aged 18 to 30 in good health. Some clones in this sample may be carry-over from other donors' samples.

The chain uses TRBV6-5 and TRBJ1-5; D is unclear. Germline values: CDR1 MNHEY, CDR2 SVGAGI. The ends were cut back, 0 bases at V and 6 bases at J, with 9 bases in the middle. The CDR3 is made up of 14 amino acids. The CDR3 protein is CASSYSFPVQPQHF. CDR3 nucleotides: TGTGCCAGCAGTTACTCTTTCCCCGTTCAGCCCCAGCATTTT.

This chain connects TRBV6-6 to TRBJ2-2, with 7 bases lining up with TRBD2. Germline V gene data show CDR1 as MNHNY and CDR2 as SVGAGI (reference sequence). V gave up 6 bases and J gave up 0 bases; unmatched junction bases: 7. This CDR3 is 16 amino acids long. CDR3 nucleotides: TGTGCCAGCAGACCCCCCGGGGGGTCGAACACCGGGGAGCTGTTTTTT. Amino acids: CASRPPGGSNTGELFF.

The CDR3 DNA sequence: TGTGCCAGCAGTACTCGGTTTGGCTACACCTTC. Protein product: CASSTRFGYTF. V is TRBV6-5 and J is TRBJ1-2; D call uncertain. CDR1 and CDR2 from the germline V gene are MNHEY and SVGAGI. This CDR3 is built from 11 residues. V lost 5 bases and J 7 bases, leaving 8 bases between the germline ends.

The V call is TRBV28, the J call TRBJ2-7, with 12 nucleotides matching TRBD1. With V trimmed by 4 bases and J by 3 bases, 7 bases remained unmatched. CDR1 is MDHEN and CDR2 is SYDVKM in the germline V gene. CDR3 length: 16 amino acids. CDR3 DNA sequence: TGTGCCAGCAGTTCCGCCGGGACAGGGGGCGTCTACGAGCAGTACTTC. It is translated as CASSSAGTGGVYEQYF.

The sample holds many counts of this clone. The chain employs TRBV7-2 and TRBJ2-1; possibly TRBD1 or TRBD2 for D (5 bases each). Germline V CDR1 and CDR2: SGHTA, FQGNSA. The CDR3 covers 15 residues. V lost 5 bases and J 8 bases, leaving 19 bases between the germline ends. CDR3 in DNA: TGTGCCAGCAGCGCGGGTGGGGCCCGGGTGGATGAGCAGTTCTTC. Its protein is CASSAGGARVDEQFF.

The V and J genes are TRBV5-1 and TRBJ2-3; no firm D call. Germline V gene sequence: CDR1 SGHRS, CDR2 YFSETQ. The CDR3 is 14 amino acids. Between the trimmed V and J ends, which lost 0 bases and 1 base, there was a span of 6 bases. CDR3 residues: CASSLDPGTDTQYF. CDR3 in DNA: TGCGCCAGCAGCTTGGATCCCGGCACAGATACGCAGTATTTT.

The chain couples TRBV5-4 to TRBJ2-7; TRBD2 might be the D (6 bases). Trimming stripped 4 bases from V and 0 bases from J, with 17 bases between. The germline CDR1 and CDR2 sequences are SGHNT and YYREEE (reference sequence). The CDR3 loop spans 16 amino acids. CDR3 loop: CASSRGIGFTSYEQYF. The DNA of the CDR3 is TGTGCCAGCAGCCGGGGGATTGGGTTCACCTCCTACGAGCAGTACTTC. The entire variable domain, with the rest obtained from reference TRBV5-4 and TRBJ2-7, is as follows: ETGVTQSPTHLIKTRGQQVTLRCSSQSGHNTVSWYQQALGQGPQFIFQYYREEENGRGNFPPRFSGLQFPNYSSELNVNALELDDSALYLCASSRGIGFTSYEQYFGPGTRLTVT.

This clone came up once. The CDR3: CASLGLAGPNTGELFF. The CDR3 coding sequence is TGTGCCAGCCTGGGACTAGCGGGACCGAACACCGGGGAGCTGTTTTTT. This chain connects TRBV27 to TRBJ2-2; 13 bases match TRBD2. The CDR3 extends over 16 amino acids. Germline-derived CDR1 and CDR2 are MNHEY and SMNVEV (reference sequence). Trimming at V came to 8 bases and at J to 0 bases, leaving 3 bases not matched to a gene.

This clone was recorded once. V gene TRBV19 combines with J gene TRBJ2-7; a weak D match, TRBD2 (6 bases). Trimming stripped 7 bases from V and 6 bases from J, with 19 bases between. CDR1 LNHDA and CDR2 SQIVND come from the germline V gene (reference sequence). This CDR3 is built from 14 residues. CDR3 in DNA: TGTGCCAGTACGATTCCCGGGAGAGAATGCGAGCAGTACTTC. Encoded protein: CASTIPGRECEQYF.

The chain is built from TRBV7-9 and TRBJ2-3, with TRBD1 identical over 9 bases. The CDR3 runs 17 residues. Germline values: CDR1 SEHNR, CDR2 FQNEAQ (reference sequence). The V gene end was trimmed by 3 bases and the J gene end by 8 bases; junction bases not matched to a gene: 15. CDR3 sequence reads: CASSLGSVGTGLRTQYF. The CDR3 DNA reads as TGTGCCAGCAGCTTGGGTTCTGTCGGGACAGGGCTTCGTACGCAGTATTTT.

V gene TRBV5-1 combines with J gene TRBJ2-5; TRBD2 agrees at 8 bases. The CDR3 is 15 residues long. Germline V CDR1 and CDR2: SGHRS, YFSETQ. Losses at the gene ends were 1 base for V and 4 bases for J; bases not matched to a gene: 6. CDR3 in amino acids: CASSLFPSGSETQYF. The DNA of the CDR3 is TGCGCCAGCAGCTTGTTTCCTAGCGGGTCAGAGACCCAGTACTTC.

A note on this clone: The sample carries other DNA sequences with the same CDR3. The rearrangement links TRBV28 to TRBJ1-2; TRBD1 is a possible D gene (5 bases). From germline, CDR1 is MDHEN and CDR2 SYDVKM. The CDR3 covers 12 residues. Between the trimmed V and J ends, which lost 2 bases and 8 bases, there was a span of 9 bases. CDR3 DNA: TGTGCCAGCAGTTTAGGACGGGGCGGCTACACCTTC. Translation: CASSLGRGGYTF.

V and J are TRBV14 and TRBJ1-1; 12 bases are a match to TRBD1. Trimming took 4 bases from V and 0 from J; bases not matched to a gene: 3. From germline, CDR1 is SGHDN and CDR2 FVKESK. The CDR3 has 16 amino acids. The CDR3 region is CASSRDRGQVNTEAFF. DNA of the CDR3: TGTGCCAGCAGCCGGGACAGGGGGCAGGTGAACACTGAAGCTTTCTTT.

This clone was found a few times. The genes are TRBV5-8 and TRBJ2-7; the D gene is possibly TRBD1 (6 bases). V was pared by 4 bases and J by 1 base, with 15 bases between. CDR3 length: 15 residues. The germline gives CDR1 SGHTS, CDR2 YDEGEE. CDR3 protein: CASSRHRAVSYEQYF. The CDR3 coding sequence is TGTGCCAGCAGCAGACACAGGGCTGTGTCCTACGAGCAGTACTTC. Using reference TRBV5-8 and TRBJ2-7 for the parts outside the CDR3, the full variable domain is EAGVTQSPTHLIKTRGQQATLRCSPISGHTSVYWYQQALGLGLQFLLWYDEGEERNRGNFPPRFSGRQFPNYSSELNVNALELEDSALYLCASSRHRAVSYEQYFGPGTRLTVT.

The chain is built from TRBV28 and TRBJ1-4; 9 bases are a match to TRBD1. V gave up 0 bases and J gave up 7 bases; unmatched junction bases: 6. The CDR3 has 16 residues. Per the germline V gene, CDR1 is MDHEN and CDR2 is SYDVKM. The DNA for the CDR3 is TGTGCCAGCAGTTTATGGGGACAGGGAACGAGTGAAAAACTGTTTTTT. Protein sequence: CASSLWGQGTSEKLFF. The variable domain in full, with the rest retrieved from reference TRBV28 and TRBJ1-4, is DVKVTQSSRYLVKRTGEKVFLECVQDMDHENMFWYRQDPGLGLRLIYFSYDVKMKEKGDIPEGYSVSREKKERFSLILESASTNQTSMYLCASSLWGQGTSEKLFFGSGTQLSVL.

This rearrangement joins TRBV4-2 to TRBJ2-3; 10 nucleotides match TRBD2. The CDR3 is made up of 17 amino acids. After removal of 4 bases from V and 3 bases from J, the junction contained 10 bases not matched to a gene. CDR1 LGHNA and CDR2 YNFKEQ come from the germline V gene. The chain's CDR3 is CASSPQGRTSGTDTQYF. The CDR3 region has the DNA TGTGCCAGCAGCCCACAGGGGAGGACTAGCGGTACAGATACGCAGTATTTT.

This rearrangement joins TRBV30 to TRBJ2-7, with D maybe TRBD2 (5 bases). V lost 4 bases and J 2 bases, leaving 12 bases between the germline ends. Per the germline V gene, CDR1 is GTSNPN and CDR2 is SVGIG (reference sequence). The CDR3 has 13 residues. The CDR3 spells CAWMAAATYEQYF. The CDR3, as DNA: TGTGCCTGGATGGCAGCGGCCACCTACGAGCAGTACTTC. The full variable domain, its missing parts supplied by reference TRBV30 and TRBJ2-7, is SQTIHQWPATLVQPVGSPLSLECTVEGTSNPNLYWYRQAAGRGLQLLFYSVGIGQISSEVPQNLSASRPQDRQFILSSKKLLLSDSGFYLCAWMAAATYEQYFGPGTRLTVT.

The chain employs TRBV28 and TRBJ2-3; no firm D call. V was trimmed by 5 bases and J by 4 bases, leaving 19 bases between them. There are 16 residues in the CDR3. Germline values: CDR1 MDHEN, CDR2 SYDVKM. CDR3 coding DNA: TGTGCCAGCAGTCCCCGAGAGTGGGGAAGGGCAGATACGCAGTATTTT. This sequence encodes CASSPREWGRADTQYF.

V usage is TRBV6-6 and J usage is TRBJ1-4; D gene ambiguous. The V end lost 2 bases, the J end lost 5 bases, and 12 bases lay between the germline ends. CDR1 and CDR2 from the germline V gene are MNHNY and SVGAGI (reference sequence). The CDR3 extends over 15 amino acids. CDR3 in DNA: TGTGCCAGCAGTTACCTGGCGACACCGAATGAAAAACTGTTTTTT. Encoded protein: CASSYLATPNEKLFF.

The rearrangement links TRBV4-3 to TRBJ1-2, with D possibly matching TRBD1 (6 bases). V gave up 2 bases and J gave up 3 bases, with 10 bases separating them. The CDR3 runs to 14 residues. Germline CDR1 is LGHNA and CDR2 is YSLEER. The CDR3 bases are TGCGCCAGCAGCCAATCCGGACAGCACTATGGCTACACCTTC. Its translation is CASSQSGQHYGYTF.

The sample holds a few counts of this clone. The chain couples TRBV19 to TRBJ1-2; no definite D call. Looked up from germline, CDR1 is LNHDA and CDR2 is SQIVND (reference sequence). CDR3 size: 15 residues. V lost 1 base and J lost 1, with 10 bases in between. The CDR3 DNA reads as TGTGCCAGTAGTATAGGCTGGATGGGTAACTATGGCTACACCTTC. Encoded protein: CASSIGWMGNYGYTF.

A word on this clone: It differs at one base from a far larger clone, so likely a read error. DNA of the CDR3: TGTGCCAGCAGTGCCTACGAGCAGTACTTC. It encodes CASSAYEQYF. V gene TRBV27 combines with J gene TRBJ2-7; no clear D gene. Germline CDR1 MNHEY, CDR2 SMNVEV (reference sequence). The V gene lost 5 bases and the J gene lost 2 bases, with 1 base spanning the gap. This CDR3 has 10 residues.

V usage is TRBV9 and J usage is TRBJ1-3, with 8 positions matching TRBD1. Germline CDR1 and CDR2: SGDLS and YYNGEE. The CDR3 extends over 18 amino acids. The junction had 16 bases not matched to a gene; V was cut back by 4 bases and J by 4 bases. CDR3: CASSFDPVGQGVGNTIYF. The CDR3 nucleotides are TGTGCCAGCAGCTTCGATCCGGTCGGACAGGGAGTGGGAAACACCATATATTTT.

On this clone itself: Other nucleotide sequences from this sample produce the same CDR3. CDR3 nucleotide sequence: TGTGCCAGCAGCCTCCTCGGATCGAACACTGAAGCTTTCTTT. It is translated as CASSLLGSNTEAFF. The rearrangement uses TRBV7-2 and TRBJ1-1; no firm D call. Germline-derived CDR1 and CDR2 are SGHTA and FQGNSA. Trimming removed 5 bases at V and 1 base at J, with 11 bases between. CDR3 length equals 14 residues.

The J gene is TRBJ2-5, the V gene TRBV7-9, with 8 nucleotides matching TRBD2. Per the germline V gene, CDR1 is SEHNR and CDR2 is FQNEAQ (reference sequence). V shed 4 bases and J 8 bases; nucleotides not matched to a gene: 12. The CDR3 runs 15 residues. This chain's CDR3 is CASSSGLAPKETQYF. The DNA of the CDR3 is TGTGCCAGCAGCTCTGGACTAGCCCCGAAGGAAACCCAGTACTTC.